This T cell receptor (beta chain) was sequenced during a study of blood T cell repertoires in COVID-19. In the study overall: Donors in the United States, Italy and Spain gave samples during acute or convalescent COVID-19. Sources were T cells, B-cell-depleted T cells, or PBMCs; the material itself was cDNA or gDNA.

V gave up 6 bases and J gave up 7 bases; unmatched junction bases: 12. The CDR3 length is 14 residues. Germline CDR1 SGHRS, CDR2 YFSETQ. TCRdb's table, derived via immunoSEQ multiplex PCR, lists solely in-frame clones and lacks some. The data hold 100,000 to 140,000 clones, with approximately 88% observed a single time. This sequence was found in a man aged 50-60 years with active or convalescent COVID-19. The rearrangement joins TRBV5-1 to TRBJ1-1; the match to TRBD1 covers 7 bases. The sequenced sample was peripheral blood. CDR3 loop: CASTPTQGTGEAFF. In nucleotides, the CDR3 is TGCGCCAGCACCCCGACACAGGGGACGGGTGAAGCTTTCTTT. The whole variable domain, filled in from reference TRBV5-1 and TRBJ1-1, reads KAGVTQTPRYLIKTRGQQVTLSCSPISGHRSVSWYQQTPGQGLQFLFEYFSETQRNKGNFPGRFSGRQFSNSRSEMNVSTLELGDSALYLCASTPTQGTGEAFFGQGTRLTVV.